A selection of T cell receptor beta chains follows, all from one sample in a study of cytomegalovirus exposure and HLA in healthy donors. TCRdb keeps only in-frame clones here, not all; method: immunoSEQ multiplex PCR. Here the sample spans approximately 100,000 clones, about 80% being singletons. Sequenced sample: PBMCs. The receptors originated from a woman aged 40 to 49 in good health and CMV-seronegative. The CDR3 runs from the conserved cysteine through the conserved F or W.

V gene: TRBV5-8; J gene: TRBJ2-3; CDR3 protein: CASSTGGTDTQYF
V gene: TRBV10-3; J gene: TRBJ1-2; CDR3 protein: CASLRDSNYGYTF
V gene: TRBV5-4; J gene: TRBJ2-7; CDR3 protein: CASSLGRDSSYEQYF
V gene: TRBV7-8; J gene: TRBJ1-5; CDR3 protein: CASSYDREDQPQHF
V gene: TRBV21-1; J gene: TRBJ2-2; CDR3 protein: CASSKEAGGPQSNTGELFF
V gene: TRBV6-1; J gene: TRBJ1-3; CDR3 protein: CASSSGGWRNTIYF
V gene: TRBV7-2; J gene: TRBJ2-5; CDR3 protein: CASSLGIGGVEDQYF
V gene: TRBV28; J gene: TRBJ2-3; CDR3 protein: CASSSVAEHTDTQYF
V gene: TRBV28; J gene: TRBJ1-1; CDR3 protein: CASSHGWTEAFF
V gene: TRBV4-1; J gene: TRBJ2-5; CDR3 protein: CASSPRVTGGGQETQYF
V gene: TRBV28; J gene: TRBJ1-4; CDR3 protein: CASSFLGATNEKLFF
V gene: TRBV30; J gene: TRBJ2-7; CDR3 protein: CAWASGTYYEQYF
V gene: TRBV6-5; J gene: TRBJ2-7; CDR3 protein: CASSYSRGAEEQYF
V gene: TRBV5-1; J gene: TRBJ1-1; CDR3 protein: CASSLVPGGDTEAFF
V gene: TRBV28; J gene: .; CDR3 protein: CASKKNPATYEQYF
V gene: TRBV14; J gene: TRBJ1-3; CDR3 protein: CASSQFLGNTIYF
V gene: TRBV10-3; J gene: TRBJ1-3; CDR3 protein: CAISGQEVSGNTIYF
V gene: TRBV4-2; J gene: TRBJ2-3; CDR3 protein: CASSQDQREAGYF
V gene: TRBV4-1; J gene: TRBJ1-2; CDR3 protein: CASSRGTASPGGYTF
V gene: TRBV15; J gene: TRBJ1-4; CDR3 protein: CATSRVRQGSVKLFF
V gene: TRBV4-2; J gene: TRBJ2-7; CDR3 protein: CASSQDSSGNSYEQYF
V gene: TRBV4-1; J gene: TRBJ2-1; CDR3 protein: CASSPGPAVSYNEQFF
V gene: TRBV10-1; J gene: TRBJ2-5; CDR3 protein: CASSEGLAGANTETQYF
V gene: TRBV4-2; J gene: TRBJ2-5; CDR3 protein: CASSQDRQETQYF
V gene: TRBV7-9; J gene: TRBJ2-3; CDR3 protein: CASTPSSRNTDTQYF
V gene: TRBV27; J gene: TRBJ1-2; CDR3 protein: CATGTGTGYGYTF
V gene: TRBV5-4; J gene: TRBJ2-1; CDR3 protein: CASSRDSSSYNEQFF
V gene: TRBV5-4; J gene: TRBJ2-1; CDR3 protein: CASSLAVTSGRPNEQFF
V gene: TRBV4-1; J gene: TRBJ2-7; CDR3 protein: CASSQDGLVDYEQYF
V gene: TRBV7-7; J gene: TRBJ2-7; CDR3 protein: CASSLLAGDSYEQYF
V gene: TRBV7-9; J gene: TRBJ1-2; CDR3 protein: CSSSLVLSNWGYTF
V gene: TRBV6-5; J gene: TRBJ2-7; CDR3 protein: CATTNTDRFNEQYF
V gene: TRBV7-2; J gene: TRBJ2-1; CDR3 protein: CASLAGASGEQFF
V gene: TRBV6-1; J gene: TRBJ2-5; CDR3 protein: CASSEVDGAETQYF
V gene: TRBV7-2; J gene: TRBJ2-7; CDR3 protein: CASSLGREQYF
V gene: TRBV28; J gene: TRBJ2-7; CDR3 protein: CASSLSEAGEQYF
V gene: TRBV19; J gene: TRBJ2-1; CDR3 protein: CASRGPQGAAYEQFF
V gene: TRBV11-2; J gene: TRBJ2-5; CDR3 protein: CASSEITGVQETQYF
V gene: TRBV7-2; J gene: TRBJ2-7; CDR3 protein: CASSIYPPGGPLNEQYF
V gene: TRBV30; J gene: TRBJ2-3; CDR3 protein: CAWSVSYGLASTDTQYF
V gene: TRBV25-1; J gene: TRBJ1-3; CDR3 protein: CASSRSTGSGNTIYF
V gene: TRBV19; J gene: TRBJ1-5; CDR3 protein: CASSQTGAYNQPQHF
V gene: TRBV6-5; J gene: TRBJ2-5; CDR3 protein: CASSFLTNQETQYF
V gene: TRBV7-2; J gene: TRBJ2-7; CDR3 protein: CASSLGGPSGDLYEQYF
V gene: TRBV28; J gene: TRBJ2-7; CDR3 protein: CASRPTGAGYEQYF
V gene: TRBV28; J gene: TRBJ1-2; CDR3 protein: CVSSFKEGYLTGYTF
V gene: TRBV7-9; J gene: TRBJ1-1; CDR3 protein: CASSLSGVEAFF
V gene: TRBV4-3; J gene: TRBJ1-6; CDR3 protein: CASSQDIQRGSPLHF
V gene: TRBV18; J gene: TRBJ2-7; CDR3 protein: CASSPPLGSGSYEQYF
V gene: TRBV7-9; J gene: TRBJ2-1; CDR3 protein: CASSLGRGDEQFF
V gene: TRBV7-2; J gene: TRBJ1-6; CDR3 protein: CASSLVGAINSPLHF
V gene: TRBV7-7; J gene: TRBJ2-7; CDR3 protein: CASSFSTGGNYEQYF
V gene: TRBV30; J gene: TRBJ1-1; CDR3 protein: CAWSIWTGVNTEAFF
V gene: TRBV19; J gene: TRBJ1-1; CDR3 protein: CPRERRNTEAFF
V gene: TRBV7-9; J gene: TRBJ1-1; CDR3 protein: CANSTREEAFF
V gene: TRBV28; J gene: TRBJ1-5; CDR3 protein: CASSPPGTGNQPQHF
V gene: TRBV28; J gene: TRBJ1-3; CDR3 protein: CASSSRQGRGSGNTIYF
V gene: TRBV7-8; J gene: TRBJ2-1; CDR3 protein: CASSPTGGSGYNEQFF
V gene: TRBV4-1; J gene: TRBJ1-6; CDR3 protein: CASSQDRRSQGINSPLHF
V gene: TRBV4-1; J gene: TRBJ2-3; CDR3 protein: CASSRGQADTQYF